These T cell receptor beta chains were read from a single sample in a study of CD8+ T cells in alopecia areata. Using immunoSEQ multiplex PCR, the repertoire was profiled, and TCRdb retains in-frame clones only, with some absent. The table lists 120,000 to 150,000 clones, less than 65% of them singletons, with around 34% in the top ten. Sequencing was carried out using CD8+ T cells sorted from blood. These TCRs come from a human donor in good health. Each CDR3 is given with its conserved first and last residue. D genes are given only for firm matches. The listing skips clone size in some rows; elsewhere it reads once, few, many or a size class.

TRBD2,15,TRBJ2-7,TRBV7-9,once,TGTGCCAGCAGTTCGACTAGCGGGAGGACCTACGAGCAGTACTTC,CASSSTSGRTYEQYF
.,12,TRBJ2-7,TRBV4-1,.,TGCGCCAGCAGGGGCTACTCCTACGAGCAGTACTTC,CASRGYSYEQYF
TRBD2,19,TRBJ2-3,TRBV28,.,TGTGCCAGCACCGTGGAGGCCGGGACTAGCGGGAGTTTAACAGATACGCAGTATTTT,CASTVEAGTSGSLTDTQYF
TRBD1,16,TRBJ2-3,TRBV7-8,.,TGTGCCAGCAGCCGTAGGGAGGGACAGGGGACAGATACGCAGTATTTT,CASSRREGQGTDTQYF
TRBD2,15,TRBJ2-7,TRBV9,.,TGTGCCAGCAGCGCCCGGGACTTCGACGGGGGGGAGCAGTACTTC,CASSARDFDGGEQYF
.,13,TRBJ2-7,TRBV4-1,.,TGCGCCAGCAGCCAAGTCGGTGGGGTCGAGCAGTACTTC,CASSQVGGVEQYF
.,14,TRBJ1-5,TRBV18,.,TGTGCCAGCTCACCACCAGGGAACAATCAGCCCCAGCATTTT,CASSPPGNNQPQHF
TRBD1,14,TRBJ1-2,TRBV2,few,TGTGCCATCACACAGGGGGCGAGGGACTATGGCTACACCTTC,CAITQGARDYGYTF
.,13,TRBJ1-1,TRBV6-6,.,TGTGCCAGCACTCACGGAGGGGACACTGAAGCTTTCTTT,CASTHGGDTEAFF
.,11,TRBJ2-1,TRBV30,.,TGTGCCTGGATTCGGATCGGGGAGCAGTTCTTC,CAWIRIGEQFF
.,15,TRBJ2-7,TRBV9,few,TGTGCCAGCAGCCTTAGTGGGGACGGCTTCTACGAGCAGTACTTC,CASSLSGDGFYEQYF
.,15,TRBJ2-5,TRBV6-1,.,TGTGCCAGCAGTGCCCTGCCCGGGGGATCCGAGACCCAGTACTTC,CASSALPGGSETQYF
TRBD1,16,TRBJ2-7,TRBV5-1,once,TGCGCCAGCAGCTTGGGGCTGACAGGGACCCCCTACGAGCAGTACTTC,CASSLGLTGTPYEQYF
.,16,TRBJ1-5,TRBV7-8,.,TGTGCCAGCTCACCACGAAGGGCAGCGAGCAATCAGCCCCAGCATTTT,CASSPRRAASNQPQHF
.,11,TRBJ1-4,TRBV27,.,TGTGCCAGCAGTTTTGGGGGAGAGCTGTTTTTT,CASSFGGELFF
TRBD2,16,TRBJ2-5,TRBV11-2,.,TGTGCCAGCAGCGTACAGTTAGCGGGAGTCGAGGAGACCCAGTACTTC,CASSVQLAGVEETQYF
.,16,TRBJ2-7,TRBV7-9,few,TGTGCCAGCAGCCGACCCCCGGGGGACACCTCCGACGAGCAGTACTTC,CASSRPPGDTSDEQYF
.,11,TRBJ2-1,TRBV9,.,TGTGCCAGTGGGGCAGCCCGGGAGCAGTTCTTC,CASGAAREQFF
.,13,TRBJ2-7,TRBV5-1,.,TGCGCCAGCAGCGAAAGGGCATCCTACGAGCAGTACTTC,CASSERASYEQYF
TRBD1,18,TRBJ1-1,TRBV29-1,few,TGCAGCGTTGTGGGAGGAATTTCCGGGACAGCCTCGAACACTGAAGCTTTCTTT,CSVVGGISGTASNTEAFF
TRBD2,15,TRBJ2-3,TRBV2,.,TGTGCCAGCAGTGAATCGGGGGGAAGCACAGATACGCAGTATTTT,CASSESGGSTDTQYF
.,15,TRBJ2-3,TRBV9,.,TGTGCCAGCAGCTCGACTGATTTTTCCACAGATACGCAGTATTTT,CASSSTDFSTDTQYF
.,16,TRBJ1-5,TRBV7-6,.,TGTGCCAGCAGCTTAGCGGCAGGTACTAGCAATCAGCCCCAGCATTTT,CASSLAAGTSNQPQHF
TRBD1,17,TRBJ1-2,TRBV9,.,TGTGCCAGCAGCGTAGCCCGGACAGGCGACGGCTCTTATGGCTACACCTTC,CASSVARTGDGSYGYTF
TRBD1,14,TRBJ2-7,TRBV9,.,TGTGCCAGCAGCGTAGAGGGGGCTTACTACGAGCAGTACTTC,CASSVEGAYYEQYF
TRBD2,12,TRBJ2-3,TRBV11-2,.,TGTGCCAGCAGCACTAGCGCAGATACGCAGTATTTT,CASSTSADTQYF
.,15,TRBJ2-5,TRBV11-2,.,TGTGCCAGCAGCTTAGACCGCAGTGCCCTTAGGGCCCAGTACTTC,CASSLDRSALRAQYF
TRBD2,17,TRBJ2-1,TRBV29-1,.,TGCAGCGTCGGGGGACTAGCGGGAGGACCCTCCTACAATGAGCAGTTCTTC,CSVGGLAGGPSYNEQFF
TRBD1,17,TRBJ1-2,TRBV9,.,TGTGCCAGCAGCCGCTCGGGAGGGACAGGGGTGTACTATGGCTACACCTTC,CASSRSGGTGVYYGYTF
.,18,TRBJ2-5,TRBV2,.,TGTGCCAGCAGTGACTATCCTCCGGGCCTCGCCCACCAAGAGACCCAGTACTTC,CASSDYPPGLAHQETQYF